This T cell receptor (beta chain) appears in the sequencing data of a study of cytomegalovirus exposure and HLA in healthy donors. Germline CDR1 is SGDLS and CDR2 is YYNGEE. V shed 0 bases and J shed 2 bases, with 9 bases lying between them. The CDR3 length is 15 residues. Researchers ran the PCR with 60 Vbeta and 13 Jbeta primers. Sequenced by immunoSEQ multiplex PCR; TCRdb stores in-frame clones only, minus some. This sample yields 130,000 to 150,000 clones, of which 78% are seen a single time; 2.8% belongs to the top ten. The source of this sequence is a male donor in good health and CMV-seronegative. Sample: PBMCs. The chain is built from TRBV9 and TRBJ2-1; D possibly corresponds to TRBD2 (5 bases). CDR3 in amino acids: CASSVGPAAYNEQFF. In nucleotides, the CDR3 is TGTGCCAGCAGCGTAGGACCAGCGGCCTACAATGAGCAGTTCTTC.